This record covers a single T cell receptor (beta chain). The antigen is undetermined. CDR1 is SGDLS, CDR2 YYNGEE, per germline. The CDR3 loop spans 17 amino acids. The J segment lost 6 bases and the V segment lost 3 bases, leaving 10 bases of the junction unmatched. Naive CD8 populations comprised CD45RO-negative cells positively selected for CCR7, excluding terminally differentiated effector memory CD45RA+ cells. The sample belongs to a study of shared clonotypes between healthy human individuals. Clones were sequenced by immunoSEQ multiplex PCR, and TCRdb holds only the in-frame ones, with some missing. Of 2 million to 2.5 million clones listed, about 94% are singletons. Study-level findings and limits: Clonotypes not shared had lower generation probabilities than those common to all four donors. Shared clonotypes: roughly 5% naive CD4, under 4% naive CD8, less than 2.5% memory CD4, more than 0.3% memory CD8.

This clonotype originated in a young man in good health. The chain links TRBV9 to TRBJ2-3; 13 nucleotides line up with TRBD2. Sequenced input: naive CD8+ T cells sorted from blood. The CDR3 loop is CASSELAGGTLRDTQYF. For the CDR3, the DNA is TGTGCCAGCAGCGAACTAGCGGGGGGGACCCTGCGCGATACGCAGTATTTT.